The 23 T cell receptor beta chains below come from one sample, sequenced in a study of blood T cell repertoires in COVID-19. Only in-frame clones appear in the TCRdb table, and some are missing; sequencing was by immunoSEQ multiplex PCR. Found here are a few hundred thousand clones, 90% of them singletons; the top ten hold around 4.3%. Sequencing was carried out using PBMCs or T cells enriched from blood (not recorded which). The origin of the receptors is a woman between 18 and 29 years old with acute COVID-19.

J is TRBJ1-6 and V is TRBV2, with 9 bases lining up with TRBD1. With 5 bases clipped from V and 10 bases from J, the junction kept 6 bases outside the gene matches. The CDR3 loop spans 14 amino acids. Germline lookup yields CDR1 SNHLY and CDR2 FYNNEI. The CDR3 spells CASSRDREGSPLHF. The CDR3 DNA sequence: TGTGCCAGCAGTCGGGACAGGGAGGGATCACCCCTCCACTTT.

This chain links TRBV28 with TRBJ1-2; maybe TRBD1 (5 bases). The germline CDR1 and CDR2 sequences are MDHEN and SYDVKM. The length of the CDR3 is 13 residues. Trimming removed 2 bases at V and 8 bases at J, with 12 bases between. CDR3 in amino acids: CASSLISPGGYTF. For the CDR3, the DNA is TGTGCCAGCAGTTTAATATCCCCAGGGGGCTACACCTTC.

The CDR3 is CAISEPRGLAGGPGTGELFF. CDR3 in DNA: TGTGCCATCAGTGAGCCTCGGGGACTAGCGGGAGGGCCGGGGACCGGGGAGCTGTTTTTT. The chain joins TRBV10-3 to TRBJ2-2; 16 bases map to TRBD2. Looked up from germline, CDR1 is ENHRY and CDR2 is SYGVKD. The V segment lost 2 bases and the J segment 5 bases; nucleotides outside the gene matches: 11. This CDR3 spans 20 amino acids.

As regards this clone: Different DNA sequences within this sample yield the same CDR3. The chain joins TRBV18 to TRBJ2-7; 7 positions agree with TRBD2. Losses at the gene ends were 3 bases for V and 2 bases for J; bases not matched to a gene: 4. Looked up from germline, CDR1 is KGHSH and CDR2 is LQKENI. The length of the CDR3 is 14 residues. The CDR3 DNA is TGTGCCAGCTCACCGGGGGGGTCCCCCTACGAGCAGTACTTC. Translating gives CASSPGGSPYEQYF.

This chain's CDR3 is CASSRRDRGNYGYTF. Here the CDR3 DNA reads TGTGCCAGCAGCCGAAGGGACAGGGGGAACTATGGCTACACCTTC. The V call is TRBV28, the J call TRBJ1-2, with 11 bases fitting TRBD1. Germline-derived CDR1 and CDR2 are MDHEN and SYDVKM. With 6 bases clipped from V and 2 bases from J, the junction kept 5 bases outside the gene matches. This CDR3 has 15 residues.

Points on this clone: At one end, the junction sequence differs from germline, possibly due to a read error. The genes are TRBV28 and TRBJ2-1; 7 bases are a match to TRBD1. Per germline, CDR1 MDHEN and CDR2 SYDVKM. The CDR3 contains 17 residues. The CDR3 DNA reads as TGTGCCAGCAGTCGCATCTGGACAGGCCGTAGGGCCAATGCGCAGTTCTTC. The encoded protein is CASSRIWTGRRANAQFF.

The V and J genes are TRBV19 and TRBJ2-7, with 8 bases lining up with TRBD2. Germline V gene data show CDR1 as LNHDA and CDR2 as SQIVND (reference sequence). The CDR3 spans 19 residues. V gave up 4 bases and J gave up 4 bases; unmatched junction bases: 21. CDR3: CASSKRATQLAVSSYEQYF. CDR3 bases: TGTGCCAGTAGTAAACGGGCAACTCAACTAGCGGTTTCCTCTTACGAGCAGTACTTC.

The chain couples TRBV28 to TRBJ1-5; TRBD1 matches 7 bases. Germline CDR1 is MDHEN and CDR2 is SYDVKM. The V and J ends lost 5 bases and 4 bases, in that order; junction bases with no gene match: 5. This CDR3 is 14 amino acids long. CDR3 in amino acids: CASSEGQLNQPQHF. The CDR3, as DNA: TGTGCCAGCAGTGAGGGACAGCTGAATCAGCCCCAGCATTTT.

The count of this clone is one. V and J are TRBV6-1 and TRBJ2-7; maybe TRBD1 (5 bases). The germline V and J ends were trimmed by 1 base and 1 base, with 11 bases remaining between them. Looked up from germline, CDR1 is MNHNS and CDR2 is SASEGT. This CDR3 region has 15 residues. The CDR3 protein is CASSEVPGASYEQYF. As DNA, the CDR3 is TGTGCCAGCAGTGAAGTCCCTGGGGCATCCTACGAGCAGTACTTC.

The chain employs TRBV29-1 and TRBJ1-2; D is unresolved. Germline CDR1 and CDR2: SQVTM and ANQGSEA. The CDR3 sequence is 11 residues long. V lost 4 bases to trimming and J lost 3 bases, with 6 bases between them. CDR3 nucleotides: TGCAGCGTTGTTTCGGACTATGGCTACACCTTC. Protein: CSVVSDYGYTF.

The J gene is TRBJ1-4, the V gene TRBV7-2; 8 bases are shared with TRBD1. Germline CDR1 and CDR2: SGHTA and FQGNSA. The V segment lost 5 bases and the J segment 9 bases; nucleotides outside the gene matches: 8. The CDR3 has 14 residues. Written as DNA, the CDR3 is TGTGCCAGCAGCCAAGACAGGGGTCTCAAAAAACTGTTTTTT. It codes for CASSQDRGLKKLFF.

The chain combines TRBV25-1 with TRBJ2-4; D possibly corresponds to TRBD1 (6 bases). V lost 3 bases to trimming and J lost 0 bases, with 12 bases between them. Germline CDR1 reads MGHDK; CDR2 reads SYGVNS. The CDR3 extends over 16 amino acids. DNA for the CDR3: TGTGCCAGCAGTGAGCCGGGACAAAAAGCCAAAAACATTCAGTACTTC. It encodes CASSEPGQKAKNIQYF. Full variable domain (remainder filled in from reference TRBV25-1 and TRBJ2-4): EADIYQTPRYLVIGTGKKITLECSQTMGHDKMYWYQQDPGMELHLIHYSYGVNSTEKGDLSSESTVSRIRTEHFPLTLESARPSHTSQYLCASSEPGQKAKNIQYFGAGTRLSVL.

This clone was counted between two and nine times. The chain joins TRBV28 to TRBJ1-5; D perhaps matches TRBD1 (6 bases). This CDR3 has 15 residues. Germline CDR1 is MDHEN and CDR2 is SYDVKM. Trimming pared 6 bases from V and 5 bases from J, leaving 17 bases between. The CDR3 DNA sequence: TGTGCCAGCAGGCCAACCGGGGGGCTCGATCAGCCCCAGCATTTT. It yields the protein CASRPTGGLDQPQHF.

This chain links TRBV12-3 or TRBV12-4 with TRBJ1-6; D is ambiguous. The CDR3 totals 13 residues. V was trimmed by 3 bases and J by 9 bases, leaving 9 bases between them. The CDR3 DNA reads as TGTGCCAGCAGTTTGTTAGCTAGTTCACCCCTCCACTTT. Protein product: CASSLLASSPLHF.

J is TRBJ2-1 and V is TRBV20-1; unclear D gene. V was clipped by 3 bases and J by 9 bases, with 9 bases between them. Germline V gene sequence: CDR1 DFQATT, CDR2 SNEGSKA (reference sequence). The CDR3 extends over 11 amino acids. The CDR3 region is CSASLVPEQFF. As DNA, the CDR3 is TGCAGTGCTAGTCTAGTTCCTGAGCAGTTCTTC.

V gene TRBV7-9 combines with J gene TRBJ1-1, with 8 bases that match TRBD1. The CDR3 is made up of 14 amino acids. Trimming at V came to 7 bases and at J to 5 bases, leaving 9 bases not matched to a gene. The V gene's germline CDR1 is SEHNR and CDR2 FQNEAQ (reference sequence). Here the CDR3 reads CASNQDRVGTEAFF. The DNA for the CDR3 is TGTGCCAGCAACCAGGACAGGGTGGGGACTGAAGCTTTCTTT.

The chain links TRBV28 to TRBJ1-6; TRBD1 might be the D (5 bases). This CDR3 is built from 15 residues. The V end lost 6 bases, the J end lost 13 bases, and 22 bases lay between the germline ends. Germline assignment: CDR1 MDHEN and CDR2 SYDVKM. The CDR3 coding sequence is TGTGCCAGCAGGGAGAAAGGGGTATACGGAGGGCCCCTCCACTTT. Amino acid sequence: CASREKGVYGGPLHF. The full variable domain, in which reference TRBV28 and TRBJ1-6 provide the parts outside the CDR3, is DVKVTQSSRYLVKRTGEKVFLECVQDMDHENMFWYRQDPGLGLRLIYFSYDVKMKEKGDIPEGYSVSREKKERFSLILESASTNQTSMYLCASREKGVYGGPLHFGNGTRLTVT.

The chain carries TRBV28 and TRBJ1-5; perhaps TRBD1 as D (5 bases). Germline V gives CDR1 MDHEN, CDR2 SYDVKM. The CDR3 runs 15 residues. Deletions cut 6 bases from V and 2 bases from J, with 14 bases between. DNA of the CDR3: TGTGCCAGCAGCTCTACAGGTGGGGGCAATCAGCCCCAGCATTTT. Translating gives CASSSTGGGNQPQHF.

This chain links TRBV12-3 or TRBV12-4 with TRBJ1-6; D gene uncertain. The V and J ends lost 2 bases and 9 bases respectively, with 8 bases between them. The CDR3 is 13 residues long. The CDR3 loop is CASSLKLSSPLHF. CDR3 DNA sequence: TGTGCCAGCAGTTTAAAGTTGAGTTCACCCCTCCACTTT.

The chain links TRBV6-6 to TRBJ2-7; D possibly corresponds to TRBD1 (5 bases). Germline CDR1 reads MNHNY; CDR2 reads SVGAGI (reference sequence). V lost 4 bases, J lost 0 bases, and 13 bases lay in between. This CDR3 comprises 15 residues. CDR3 DNA: TGTGCCAGCAGTTTAGCAGCAGGGATCTCCTACGAGCAGTACTTC. Residues: CASSLAAGISYEQYF.

V and J are TRBV7-8 and TRBJ2-7; 7 nucleotides line up with TRBD2. This CDR3 contains 16 residues. Germline V gene data show CDR1 as SGHVS and CDR2 as FQNEAQ. Unmatched junction bases numbered 14, after V lost 3 bases and J lost 6 bases. The CDR3: CASSFGGVAGVVEQYF. CDR3 nucleotide sequence: TGTGCCAGCAGCTTCGGCGGGGTGGCGGGAGTAGTCGAGCAGTACTTC.

The chain carries TRBV28 and TRBJ1-1; tentatively, D is TRBD1 (5 bases). Germline V lookup: CDR1 MDHEN, CDR2 SYDVKM. V was cut by 1 base and J by 4 bases, with 13 bases left in between. The CDR3 spans 15 residues. CDR3 region: CASSLSGRGGTEAFF. The CDR3 nucleotides are TGTGCCAGCAGTTTATCCGGGAGGGGAGGCACTGAAGCTTTCTTT. Combining the CDR3 with reference TRBV28 and TRBJ1-1 gives the whole variable domain DVKVTQSSRYLVKRTGEKVFLECVQDMDHENMFWYRQDPGLGLRLIYFSYDVKMKEKGDIPEGYSVSREKKERFSLILESASTNQTSMYLCASSLSGRGGTEAFFGQGTRLTVV.

The J gene is TRBJ2-7, the V gene TRBV28; TRBD2 aligns across 11 bases. The CDR3 is 15 amino acids. CDR1 is MDHEN and CDR2 is SYDVKM in the germline V gene. With 7 bases clipped from V and 4 bases from J, the junction kept 9 bases outside the gene matches. The CDR3 sequence is CASTLGGTSGYEQYF. The CDR3 region has the DNA TGTGCCAGCACCCTAGGCGGGACTAGCGGATACGAGCAGTACTTC.